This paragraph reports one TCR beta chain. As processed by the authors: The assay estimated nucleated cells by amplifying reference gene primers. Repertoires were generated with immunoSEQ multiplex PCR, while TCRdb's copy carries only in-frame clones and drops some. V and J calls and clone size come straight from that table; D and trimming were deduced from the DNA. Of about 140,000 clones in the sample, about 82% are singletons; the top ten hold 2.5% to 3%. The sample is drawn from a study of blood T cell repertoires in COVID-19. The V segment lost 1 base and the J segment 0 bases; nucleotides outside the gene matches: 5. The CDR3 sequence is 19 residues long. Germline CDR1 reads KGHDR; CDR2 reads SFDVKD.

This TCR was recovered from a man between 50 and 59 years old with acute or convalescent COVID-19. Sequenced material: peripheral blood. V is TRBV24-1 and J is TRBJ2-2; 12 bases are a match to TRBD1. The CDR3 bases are TGTGCCACCAGTGATTTACCGGGACAGGGGGCCCCGAACACCGGGGAGCTGTTTTTT. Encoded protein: CATSDLPGQGAPNTGELFF.